This T cell receptor (beta chain) is from a study of blood T cell repertoires in COVID-19. About the research overall: The cDNA or gDNA used as material had been derived from T cells, B-cell-depleted T cells, or PBMCs.

The CDR3 covers 15 residues. In germline, CDR1 is LNHDA, CDR2 SQIVND (reference sequence). V shed 5 bases and J 6 bases; nucleotides not matched to a gene: 7. The method was immunoSEQ multiplex PCR; TCRdb's version includes in-frame clones alone and lacks a portion of them. The data show some 360,000 clones, with approximately 87% seen just once and approximately 2.5% held by the top ten. The TCR was taken from a woman aged 55-75 years with COVID-19, enrolled during active disease. The chain uses TRBV19 and TRBJ1-6; TRBD1 aligns across 7 bases. Sequenced: peripheral blood. CDR3 sequence: CASSPTGTANSPLHF. The CDR3 DNA reads TGTGCCAGTAGTCCTACCGGGACAGCTAATTCACCCCTCCACTTT. The full variable domain, in which reference TRBV19 and TRBJ1-6 provide the parts outside the CDR3, is DGGITQSPKYLFRKEGQNVTLSCEQNLNHDAMYWYRQDPGQGLRLIYYSQIVNDFQKGDIAEGYSVSREKKESFPLTVTSAQKNPTAFYLCASSPTGTANSPLHFGNGTRLTVT.